The 14 T cell receptor beta chains below all came from one sample that was sequenced in a study. Sequenced by immunoSEQ multiplex PCR; TCRdb stores in-frame clones only, minus some. Among approximately 70,000 clones listed, over 85% were seen once. The source material was PBMCs. These receptor sequences come from a middle-aged man with rheumatoid arthritis.

J is TRBJ2-1 and V is TRBV19, with 9 bases identical to TRBD1. Trimming at V came to 4 bases and at J to 6 bases, leaving 7 bases not matched to a gene. The CDR3 has 15 residues. Germline V CDR1 and CDR2: LNHDA, SQIVND (reference sequence). CDR3 sequence: CASSTDRGTFNEQFF. CDR3 in DNA: TGTGCCAGTAGTACGGACAGGGGAACCTTCAATGAGCAGTTCTTC.

CDR3 in amino acids: CASSQGIMNTEAFF. The CDR3 DNA follows: TGTGCCAGCAGCCAAGGGATCATGAACACTGAAGCTTTCTTT. The chain carries TRBV3-1 (or the pseudogene TRBV3-2) and TRBJ1-1; no clear D gene. CDR1 LGHDT and CDR2 YNNKEL come from the germline V gene (reference sequence). CDR3 length: 14 residues. The V end lost 1 base, the J end lost 0 bases, and 6 bases lay between the germline ends.

This clone came up once. This sequence joins TRBV18 and TRBJ2-2; TRBD2 aligns across 12 bases. V trimming: 6 bases; J trimming: 2 bases; junction bases outside the gene matches: 13. Looked up from germline, CDR1 is KGHSH and CDR2 is LQKENI. The length of the CDR3 is 19 residues. CDR3 protein: CASSQLRGLAGKNTGELFF. CDR3 in DNA: TGTGCCAGCTCTCAACTAAGAGGACTAGCGGGAAAAAACACCGGGGAGCTGTTTTTT.

This chain uses TRBV28 with TRBJ2-5; 9 bases fit TRBD2. Germline trimming cut 4 bases from V and 7 bases from J; bases unmatched to any gene: 1. The CDR3 is 12 residues long. Germline CDR1 MDHEN, CDR2 SYDVKM. The chain's CDR3 is CASSSGLATQYF. The CDR3 coding sequence is TGTGCCAGCAGTTCGGGACTAGCGACCCAGTACTTC.

V gene TRBV12-5 combines with J gene TRBJ2-7, with 8 bases lining up with TRBD1. V lost 6 bases to trimming and J lost 3 bases; unmatched junction nucleotides: 1. This CDR3 region has 12 residues. The V gene's germline CDR1 is LGHNT and CDR2 FRNRAP. The DNA of the CDR3 is TGTGCTAGTGGGGGGACAGGCTACGAGCAGTACTTC. It encodes CASGGTGYEQYF.

The chain carries TRBV6-5 and TRBJ1-1; D gene uncertain. Trimming cost V 2 bases and J 4 bases, with 8 bases left between them. The germline V gene has CDR1 MNHEY and CDR2 SVGAGI. The CDR3 sequence is 13 residues long. CDR3 coding DNA: TGTGCCAGCAGTTACGGCCGGAGCACTGAAGCTTTCTTT. It translates to CASSYGRSTEAFF.

This rearrangement joins TRBV14 to TRBJ2-1; perhaps D is TRBD1 or TRBD2 (5 bases each). V gave up 3 bases and J gave up 3 bases, with 21 bases separating them. Germline CDR1 reads SGHDN; CDR2 reads FVKESK. The CDR3 contains 18 residues. This CDR3 is CASSHPSWGSRGYNEQFF. The DNA of the CDR3 is TGTGCCAGCAGCCACCCCAGTTGGGGCAGCCGGGGCTACAATGAGCAGTTCTTC.

The V gene is TRBV28, the J gene TRBJ1-2; TRBD1 agrees at 9 bases. The CDR3 contains 17 residues. CDR1 is MDHEN, CDR2 SYDVKM, per germline. V gave up 4 bases and J gave up 7 bases; unmatched junction bases: 16. CDR3 coding DNA: TGTGCCAGCAGTTCGTTGGGACAGGGCTACGCAATGGGTGGCTACACCTTC. Encoded protein: CASSSLGQGYAMGGYTF.

The rearrangement joins TRBV7-2 to TRBJ2-7; 8 positions agree with TRBD1. The trim removed 1 base at V and 5 bases at J, leaving 7 bases unmatched. This CDR3 has 15 residues. Germline CDR1 reads SGHTA; CDR2 reads FQGNSA. This CDR3 is CASSLESGGVDEQYF. The CDR3 region has the DNA TGTGCCAGCAGCTTAGAGTCAGGGGGCGTTGACGAGCAGTACTTC.

This clone was found once. V gene TRBV19 combines with J gene TRBJ2-5; D unclear. The CDR3 spans 14 residues. Trimming shortened V by 3 bases and J by 5 bases, and 13 bases separated the two germline ends. From germline, CDR1 is LNHDA and CDR2 SQIVND (reference sequence). CDR3: CASSIVTSGETQYF. CDR3 nucleotide sequence: TGTGCCAGTAGTATTGTTACCAGTGGGGAGACCCAGTACTTC.

The chain recombines TRBV4-3 with TRBJ1-5; 8 bases align to TRBD1. The CDR3 extends over 16 amino acids. With 0 bases clipped from V and 2 bases from J, the junction kept 3 bases outside the gene matches. Per germline, CDR1 LGHNA and CDR2 YSLEER. Here the CDR3 reads CASSQESGQGNQPQHF. The CDR3 DNA reads TGCGCCAGCAGCCAAGAATCGGGACAGGGCAATCAGCCCCAGCATTTT.

CDR3 nucleotides: TGTGCCAGCAGTTACGGGGGCATCTACTCCTACGAGCAGTACTTC. Its protein product is CASSYGGIYSYEQYF. The chain is built from TRBV6-5 and TRBJ2-7; a weak D match, TRBD1 (6 bases). This CDR3 has 15 amino acids. From germline, CDR1 is MNHEY and CDR2 SVGAGI. V was trimmed by 2 bases and J by 0 bases, leaving 11 bases between them.

This chain links TRBV15 with TRBJ2-7; D is undetermined. Trimming stripped 5 bases from V and 7 bases from J, with 15 bases between. This CDR3 region has 13 residues. CDR1 and CDR2 (germline): LNHNV, YYDKDF (reference sequence). The CDR3 DNA is TGTGCCACCAGCCCCCAGGAACCGCTGGAGCAGTACTTC. Translated: CATSPQEPLEQYF.

The chain recombines TRBV19 with TRBJ1-1, with a weak D call TRBD1 (6 bases). Deletions cut 5 bases from V and 4 bases from J, with 14 bases between. The CDR3 consists of 14 residues. Per the germline V gene, CDR1 is LNHDA and CDR2 is SQIVND (reference sequence). The CDR3 reads CASSRIQGSTEAFF. For the CDR3, the DNA is TGTGCCAGTAGTCGGATCCAGGGGAGCACTGAAGCTTTCTTT. The full variable domain, with the rest looked up from reference TRBV19 and TRBJ1-1, is DGGITQSPKYLFRKEGQNVTLSCEQNLNHDAMYWYRQDPGQGLRLIYYSQIVNDFQKGDIAEGYSVSREKKESFPLTVTSAQKNPTAFYLCASSRIQGSTEAFFGQGTRLTVV.